This is a list of T cell receptor beta chains from one sample in a study of blood T cell repertoires in COVID-19. Method: immunoSEQ multiplex PCR; TCRdb's copy keeps in-frame clones and lacks some. This sample carries 200,000 or so clones, 85% to 90% of them seen once, and the ten largest clones take roughly 4.1%. The material sequenced was peripheral blood. The receptors were sampled from a man aged 50 to 60 with acute or convalescent COVID-19. The CDR3 runs from the conserved cysteine through the conserved F or W. Fields, in order: J gene, D gene, V gene, clone size, CDR3 protein, CDR3 DNA. D genes are given only for firm matches. Where a row states a size, it is once, few, many or the class of an expanded clone; other rows omit it.

J gene: TRBJ1-2
D gene: .
V gene: TRBV6-5
clone size: .
CDR3 protein: CASSYTPGVNYGYTF
CDR3 DNA: TGTGCCAGCAGTTACACCCCAGGGGTTAACTATGGCTACACCTTC

J gene: TRBJ1-2
D gene: .
V gene: TRBV5-1
clone size: few
CDR3 protein: CASSTNRALDYGYTF
CDR3 DNA: TGCGCCAGCAGCACAAACAGGGCTCTGGACTATGGCTACACCTTC

J gene: TRBJ1-2
D gene: .
V gene: TRBV20-1
clone size: .
CDR3 protein: CSASRGGGRVNYGYTF
CDR3 DNA: TGCAGTGCTAGTCGAGGGGGAGGGAGAGTTAACTATGGCTACACCTTC

J gene: TRBJ2-1
D gene: .
V gene: TRBV18
clone size: .
CDR3 protein: CASSPRAVVEQFF
CDR3 DNA: TGTGCCAGCTCACCACGTGCGGTGGTTGAGCAGTTCTTC

J gene: TRBJ2-7
D gene: .
V gene: TRBV4-1
clone size: .
CDR3 protein: CASSPGASSSYEQYF
CDR3 DNA: TGCGCCAGCAGCCCCGGAGCTAGCTCCTCCTACGAGCAGTACTTC

J gene: TRBJ1-1
D gene: .
V gene: TRBV5-1
clone size: .
CDR3 protein: CASSLAGENTEAFF
CDR3 DNA: TGCGCCAGCAGCTTGGCAGGCGAAAACACTGAAGCTTTCTTT

J gene: TRBJ1-5
D gene: .
V gene: TRBV19
clone size: once
CDR3 protein: CASTSGRVSGVINQPQHF
CDR3 DNA: TGTGCCAGTACCTCGGGGAGGGTTAGTGGGGTTATCAATCAGCCCCAGCATTTT

J gene: TRBJ2-7
D gene: .
V gene: TRBV19
clone size: .
CDR3 protein: CASSFGYEQYF
CDR3 DNA: TGTGCCAGTAGTTTCGGGTACGAGCAGTACTTC

J gene: TRBJ2-7
D gene: .
V gene: TRBV29-1
clone size: .
CDR3 protein: CSGTTAYEQYF
CDR3 DNA: TGCAGCGGGACGACAGCATACGAGCAGTACTTC

J gene: TRBJ1-5
D gene: .
V gene: TRBV4-1
clone size: .
CDR3 protein: CASSQEGPGRGSNQPQHF
CDR3 DNA: TGCGCCAGCAGCCAAGAGGGCCCCGGTCGGGGAAGCAATCAGCCCCAGCATTTT

J gene: TRBJ1-4
D gene: .
V gene: TRBV2
clone size: .
CDR3 protein: CASTMGWEGEKLFF
CDR3 DNA: TGTGCCAGCACCATGGGATGGGAGGGCGAAAAACTGTTTTTT

J gene: TRBJ2-7
D gene: .
V gene: TRBV11-2
clone size: few
CDR3 protein: CASSPGSLGLYEQYF
CDR3 DNA: TGTGCCAGCAGCCCCGGGTCCCTGGGACTCTACGAGCAGTACTTC

J gene: TRBJ2-1
D gene: TRBD1
V gene: TRBV16
clone size: .
CDR3 protein: CASSQSGQYNEQFF
CDR3 DNA: TGTGCCAGCAGCCAATCGGGACAGTACAATGAGCAGTTCTTC

J gene: TRBJ2-7
D gene: .
V gene: TRBV11-2
clone size: .
CDR3 protein: CASSLGSYEQYF
CDR3 DNA: TGTGCCAGCAGCTTAGGGAGCTACGAGCAGTACTTC

J gene: TRBJ2-1
D gene: TRBD1
V gene: TRBV2
clone size: .
CDR3 protein: CASRQRTGGNEQFF
CDR3 DNA: TGTGCCAGCAGGCAACGGACAGGGGGCAATGAGCAGTTCTTC

J gene: TRBJ1-3
D gene: TRBD1
V gene: TRBV5-1
clone size: .
CDR3 protein: CASSLVGQGIGNTIYF
CDR3 DNA: TGCGCCAGCAGCTTAGTCGGACAGGGAATAGGAAACACCATATATTTT

J gene: TRBJ1-1
D gene: TRBD1
V gene: TRBV5-1
clone size: .
CDR3 protein: CASSTRTGLTEAFF
CDR3 DNA: TGCGCCAGCAGCACAAGGACAGGGCTAACTGAAGCTTTCTTT

J gene: TRBJ1-4
D gene: TRBD1
V gene: TRBV5-1
clone size: once
CDR3 protein: CASSVQGANEKLFF
CDR3 DNA: TGCGCCAGCAGCGTACAGGGGGCTAATGAAAAACTGTTTTTT

J gene: TRBJ2-7
D gene: .
V gene: TRBV10-3
clone size: few
CDR3 protein: CAVLRDVEQYF
CDR3 DNA: TGTGCCGTCCTGAGGGATGTCGAGCAGTACTTC

J gene: TRBJ2-7
D gene: .
V gene: TRBV5-1
clone size: .
CDR3 protein: CASSLTEALRGEQYF
CDR3 DNA: TGCGCCAGCAGCTTGACCGAGGCCCTCAGGGGCGAGCAGTACTTC

J gene: TRBJ2-5
D gene: TRBD2
V gene: TRBV7-8
clone size: .
CDR3 protein: CASSFTSGVGQYF
CDR3 DNA: TGTGCCAGCAGCTTTACTAGCGGGGTAGGCCAGTACTTC

J gene: TRBJ1-1
D gene: TRBD1
V gene: TRBV6-2/TRBV6-3
clone size: .
CDR3 protein: CASSTQGLSTEAFF
CDR3 DNA: TGTGCCAGCAGTACACAGGGGCTGAGCACTGAAGCTTTCTTT